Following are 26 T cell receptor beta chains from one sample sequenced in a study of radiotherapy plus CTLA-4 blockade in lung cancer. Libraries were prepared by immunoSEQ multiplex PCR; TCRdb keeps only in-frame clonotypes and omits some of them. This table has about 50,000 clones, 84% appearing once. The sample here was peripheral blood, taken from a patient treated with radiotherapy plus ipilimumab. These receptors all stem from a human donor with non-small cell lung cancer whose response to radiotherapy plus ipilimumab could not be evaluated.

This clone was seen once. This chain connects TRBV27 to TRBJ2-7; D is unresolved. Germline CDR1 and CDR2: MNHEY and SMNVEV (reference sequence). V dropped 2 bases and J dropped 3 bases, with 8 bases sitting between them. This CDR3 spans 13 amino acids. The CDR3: CASSLRPGYEQYF. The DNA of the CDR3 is TGTGCCAGCAGTTTAAGACCGGGCTACGAGCAGTACTTC.

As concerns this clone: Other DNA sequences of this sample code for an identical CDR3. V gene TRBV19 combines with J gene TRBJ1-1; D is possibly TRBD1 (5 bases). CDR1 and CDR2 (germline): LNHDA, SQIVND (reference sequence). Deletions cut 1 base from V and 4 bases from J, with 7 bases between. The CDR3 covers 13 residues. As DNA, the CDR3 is TGTGCCAGTAGTATAGGGGGGGGCACTGAAGCTTTCTTT. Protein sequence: CASSIGGGTEAFF. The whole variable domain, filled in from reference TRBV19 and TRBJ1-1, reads DGGITQSPKYLFRKEGQNVTLSCEQNLNHDAMYWYRQDPGQGLRLIYYSQIVNDFQKGDIAEGYSVSREKKESFPLTVTSAQKNPTAFYLCASSIGGGTEAFFGQGTRLTVV.

This CDR3 is CASSQSRGTDTQYF. The CDR3 DNA follows: TGCGCCAGCAGCCAATCCCGGGGCACAGATACGCAGTATTTT. The chain joins TRBV4-3 to TRBJ2-3; no definite D call. V was shortened by 2 bases and J by 1 base, with 7 bases between the two germline ends. The CDR3 is 14 amino acids. The germline CDR1 and CDR2 sequences are LGHNA and YSLEER.

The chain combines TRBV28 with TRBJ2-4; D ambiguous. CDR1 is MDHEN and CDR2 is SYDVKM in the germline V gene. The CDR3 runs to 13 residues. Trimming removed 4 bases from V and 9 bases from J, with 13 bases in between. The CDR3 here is CASSSPQSLIQYF. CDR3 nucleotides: TGTGCCAGCAGTTCCCCGCAGTCGCTCATTCAGTACTTC. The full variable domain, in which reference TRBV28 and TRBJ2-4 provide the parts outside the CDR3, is DVKVTQSSRYLVKRTGEKVFLECVQDMDHENMFWYRQDPGLGLRLIYFSYDVKMKEKGDIPEGYSVSREKKERFSLILESASTNQTSMYLCASSSPQSLIQYFGAGTRLSVL.

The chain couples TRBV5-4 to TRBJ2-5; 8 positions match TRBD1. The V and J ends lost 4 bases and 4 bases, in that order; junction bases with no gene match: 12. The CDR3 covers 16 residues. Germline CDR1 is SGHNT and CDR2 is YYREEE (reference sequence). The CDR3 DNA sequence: TGTGCCAGCAGCGCGGTGGCAGGGGGCGGTACAGAGACCCAGTACTTC. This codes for CASSAVAGGGTETQYF.

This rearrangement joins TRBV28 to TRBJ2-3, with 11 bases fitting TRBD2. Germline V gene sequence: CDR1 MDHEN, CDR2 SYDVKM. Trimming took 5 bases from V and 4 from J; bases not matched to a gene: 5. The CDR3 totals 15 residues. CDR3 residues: CASSVLAGGSDTQYF. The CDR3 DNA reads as TGTGCCAGCAGTGTTCTAGCGGGAGGTTCAGATACGCAGTATTTT. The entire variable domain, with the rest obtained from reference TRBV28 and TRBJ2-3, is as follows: DVKVTQSSRYLVKRTGEKVFLECVQDMDHENMFWYRQDPGLGLRLIYFSYDVKMKEKGDIPEGYSVSREKKERFSLILESASTNQTSMYLCASSVLAGGSDTQYFGPGTRLTVL.

The CDR3 DNA reads TGTGCCAGCAGTTTATCGCGACAGGGTGGCGATGAGCAGTTCTTC. Translated: CASSLSRQGGDEQFF. The chain combines TRBV27 with TRBJ2-1; 7 bases line up with TRBD1. Germline V gives CDR1 MNHEY, CDR2 SMNVEV (reference sequence). V lost 0 bases to trimming and J lost 8 bases; unmatched junction nucleotides: 7. The CDR3 consists of 15 residues.

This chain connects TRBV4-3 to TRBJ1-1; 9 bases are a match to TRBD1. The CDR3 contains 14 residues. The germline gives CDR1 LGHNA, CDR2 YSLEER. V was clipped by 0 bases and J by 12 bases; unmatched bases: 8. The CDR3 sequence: CASSQDPWDRVSFF. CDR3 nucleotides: TGCGCCAGCAGCCAAGATCCCTGGGACAGGGTTTCTTTCTTT.

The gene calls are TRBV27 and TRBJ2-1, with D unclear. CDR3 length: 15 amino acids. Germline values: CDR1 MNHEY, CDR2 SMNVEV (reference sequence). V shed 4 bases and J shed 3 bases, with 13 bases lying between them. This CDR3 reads CASSYSPSHYNEQFF. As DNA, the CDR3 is TGTGCCAGCAGTTATAGTCCTAGTCACTACAATGAGCAGTTCTTC.

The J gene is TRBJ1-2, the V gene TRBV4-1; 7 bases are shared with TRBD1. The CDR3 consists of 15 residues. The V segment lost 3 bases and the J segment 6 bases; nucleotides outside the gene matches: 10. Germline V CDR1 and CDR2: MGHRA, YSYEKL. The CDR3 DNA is TGCGCCAGCAGCCACCCCGACAGGGTTGTTCATGGCTACACCTTC. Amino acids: CASSHPDRVVHGYTF.

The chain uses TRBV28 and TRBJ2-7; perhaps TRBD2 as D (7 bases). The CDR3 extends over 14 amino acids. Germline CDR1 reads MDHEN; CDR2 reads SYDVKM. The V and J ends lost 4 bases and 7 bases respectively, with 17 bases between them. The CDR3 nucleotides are TGTGCCAGCAGTTATAATCGGGGGGCAAGGGAGCAGTACTTC. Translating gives CASSYNRGAREQYF.

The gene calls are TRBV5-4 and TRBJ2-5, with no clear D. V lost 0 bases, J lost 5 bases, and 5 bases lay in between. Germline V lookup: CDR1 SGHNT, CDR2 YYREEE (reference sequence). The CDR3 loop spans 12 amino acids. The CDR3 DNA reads TGTGCCAGCAGCTTGGGTTCTGAGACCCAGTACTTC. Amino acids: CASSLGSETQYF.

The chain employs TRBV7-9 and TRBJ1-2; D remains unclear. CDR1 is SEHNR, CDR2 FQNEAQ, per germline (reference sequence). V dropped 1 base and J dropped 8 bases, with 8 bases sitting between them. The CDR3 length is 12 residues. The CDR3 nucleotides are TGTGCCAGCAGCTTAGGCTTCGAGGGCTACACCTTC. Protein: CASSLGFEGYTF.

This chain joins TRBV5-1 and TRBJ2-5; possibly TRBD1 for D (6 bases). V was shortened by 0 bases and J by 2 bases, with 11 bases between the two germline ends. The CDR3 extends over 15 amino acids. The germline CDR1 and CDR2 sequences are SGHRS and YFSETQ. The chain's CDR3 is CASSLAGTFQETQYF. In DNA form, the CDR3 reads TGCGCCAGCAGCTTGGCCGGGACATTTCAAGAGACCCAGTACTTC.

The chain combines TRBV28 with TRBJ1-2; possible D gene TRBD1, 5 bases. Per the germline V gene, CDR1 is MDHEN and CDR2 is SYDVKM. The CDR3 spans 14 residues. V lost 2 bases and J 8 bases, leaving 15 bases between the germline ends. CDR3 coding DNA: TGTGCCAGCAGTTTACCCCAGGGTAGAGAGGGCTACACCTTC. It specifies CASSLPQGREGYTF.

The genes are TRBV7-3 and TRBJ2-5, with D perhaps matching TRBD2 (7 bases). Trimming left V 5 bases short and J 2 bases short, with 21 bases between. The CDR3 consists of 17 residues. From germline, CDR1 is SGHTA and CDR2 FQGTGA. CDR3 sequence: CASSPRGAKHRQETQYF. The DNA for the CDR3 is TGTGCCAGCAGCCCCCGGGGGGCTAAACATCGACAAGAGACCCAGTACTTC.

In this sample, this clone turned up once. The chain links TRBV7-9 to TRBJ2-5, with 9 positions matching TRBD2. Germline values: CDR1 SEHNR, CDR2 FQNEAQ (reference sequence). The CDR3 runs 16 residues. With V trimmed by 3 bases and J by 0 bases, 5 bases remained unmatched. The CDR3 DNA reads TGTGCCAGCAGCTTTAGCGGGAGAACTAACCAAGAGACCCAGTACTTC. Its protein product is CASSFSGRTNQETQYF.

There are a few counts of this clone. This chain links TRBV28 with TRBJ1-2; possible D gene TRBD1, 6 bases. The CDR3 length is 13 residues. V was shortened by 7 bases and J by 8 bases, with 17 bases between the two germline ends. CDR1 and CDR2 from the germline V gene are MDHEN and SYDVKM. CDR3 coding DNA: TGTGCCAGCACCCCCAGGGGCAGGAGCGGCTACACCTTC. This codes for CASTPRGRSGYTF.

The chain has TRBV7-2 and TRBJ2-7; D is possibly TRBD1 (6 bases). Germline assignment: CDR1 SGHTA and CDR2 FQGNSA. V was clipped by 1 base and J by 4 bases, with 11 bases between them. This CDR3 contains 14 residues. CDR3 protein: CASSLGRGRYEQYF. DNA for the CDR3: TGTGCCAGCAGCTTAGGCAGGGGCCGATACGAGCAGTACTTC.

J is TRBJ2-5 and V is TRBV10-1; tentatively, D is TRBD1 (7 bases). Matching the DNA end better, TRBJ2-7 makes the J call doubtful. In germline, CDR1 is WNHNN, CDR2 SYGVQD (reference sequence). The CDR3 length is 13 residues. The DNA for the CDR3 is TGCGCCAGCGGGGGGACAGTCCCCTCCGAGCAGTACTTC. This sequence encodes CASGGTVPSEQYF.

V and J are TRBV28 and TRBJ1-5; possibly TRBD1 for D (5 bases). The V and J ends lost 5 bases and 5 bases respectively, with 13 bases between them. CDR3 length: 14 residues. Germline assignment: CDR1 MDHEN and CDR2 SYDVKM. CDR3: CASSPDSGHQPQHF. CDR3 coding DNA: TGTGCCAGCAGTCCCGACAGTGGGCATCAGCCCCAGCATTTT.

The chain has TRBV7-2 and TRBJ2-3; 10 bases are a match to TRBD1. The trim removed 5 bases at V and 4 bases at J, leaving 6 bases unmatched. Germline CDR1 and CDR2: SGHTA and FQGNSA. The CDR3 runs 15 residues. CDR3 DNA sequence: TGTGCCAGCAGCCCGGACAGGGGGTGGGCAGATACGCAGTATTTT. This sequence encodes CASSPDRGWADTQYF.

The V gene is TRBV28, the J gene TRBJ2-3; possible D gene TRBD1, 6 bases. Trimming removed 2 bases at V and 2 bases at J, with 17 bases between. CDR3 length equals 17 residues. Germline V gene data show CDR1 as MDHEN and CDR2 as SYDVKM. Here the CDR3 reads CASSLLGADTYTDTQYF. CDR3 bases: TGTGCCAGCAGTTTACTGGGGGCCGATACCTACACAGATACGCAGTATTTT.

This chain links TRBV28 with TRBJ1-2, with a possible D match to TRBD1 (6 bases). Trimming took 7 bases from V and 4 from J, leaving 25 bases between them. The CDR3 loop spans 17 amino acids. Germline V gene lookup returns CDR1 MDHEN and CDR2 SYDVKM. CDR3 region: CASTSTWGGRDRYGYTF. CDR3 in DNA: TGTGCCAGCACCTCCACTTGGGGGGGCAGGGATCGCTATGGCTACACCTTC.

For the CDR3, the DNA is TGCGCCAGCAGCCAAGTGGGACAGGGGAAAACTGAAGCTTTCTTT. Amino acids: CASSQVGQGKTEAFF. The J gene is TRBJ1-1, the V gene TRBV4-3; the match to TRBD1 covers 10 bases. The J segment lost 5 bases and the V segment lost 1 base, leaving 4 bases of the junction unmatched. CDR3 length: 15 residues. Germline values: CDR1 LGHNA, CDR2 YSLEER.

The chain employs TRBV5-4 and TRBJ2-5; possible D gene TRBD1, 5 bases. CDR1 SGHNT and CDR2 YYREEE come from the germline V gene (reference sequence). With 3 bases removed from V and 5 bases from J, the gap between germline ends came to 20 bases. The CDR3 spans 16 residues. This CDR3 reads CASSSPSRAKGETQYF. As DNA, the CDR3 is TGTGCCAGCAGCTCCCCCAGCAGGGCTAAGGGGGAGACCCAGTACTTC. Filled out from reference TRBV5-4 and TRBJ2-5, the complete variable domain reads ETGVTQSPTHLIKTRGQQVTLRCSSQSGHNTVSWYQQALGQGPQFIFQYYREEENGRGNFPPRFSGLQFPNYSSELNVNALELDDSALYLCASSSPSRAKGETQYFGPGTRLLVL.